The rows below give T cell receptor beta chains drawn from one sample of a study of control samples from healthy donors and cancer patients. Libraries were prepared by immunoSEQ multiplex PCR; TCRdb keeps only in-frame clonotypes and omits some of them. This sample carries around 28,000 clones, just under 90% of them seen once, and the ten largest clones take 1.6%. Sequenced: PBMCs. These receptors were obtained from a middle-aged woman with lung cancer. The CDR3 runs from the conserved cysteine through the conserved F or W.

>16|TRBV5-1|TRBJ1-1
CASSVRTGALNTEAFF
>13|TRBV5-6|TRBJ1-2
CASSLPADYGYTF
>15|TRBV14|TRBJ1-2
CASSQVHRYVSGYTF
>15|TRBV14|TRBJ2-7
CASSPLRQSAYEQYF
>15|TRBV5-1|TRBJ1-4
CASSFQGRRDEKLFF
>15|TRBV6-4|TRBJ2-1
CASSESSGVGYEQFF
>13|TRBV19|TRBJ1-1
CASRRGDVAEAFF
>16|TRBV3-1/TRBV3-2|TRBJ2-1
CASSHGPGQGANEQFF
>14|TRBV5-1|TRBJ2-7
CASSPGPQSYEQYF
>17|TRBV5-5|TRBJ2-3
CASSLLLAGASTDTQYF
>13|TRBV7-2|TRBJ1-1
CASSLEGRTEAFF
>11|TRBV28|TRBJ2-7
CASSLGTAIYF
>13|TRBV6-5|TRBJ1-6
CASSYSGNSPLHF
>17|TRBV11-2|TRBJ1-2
CASSHPGDRGPNYGYTF
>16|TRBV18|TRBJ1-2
CASSPRPKQENYGYTF
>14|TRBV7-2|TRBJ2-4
CASSLGEQENIQYF